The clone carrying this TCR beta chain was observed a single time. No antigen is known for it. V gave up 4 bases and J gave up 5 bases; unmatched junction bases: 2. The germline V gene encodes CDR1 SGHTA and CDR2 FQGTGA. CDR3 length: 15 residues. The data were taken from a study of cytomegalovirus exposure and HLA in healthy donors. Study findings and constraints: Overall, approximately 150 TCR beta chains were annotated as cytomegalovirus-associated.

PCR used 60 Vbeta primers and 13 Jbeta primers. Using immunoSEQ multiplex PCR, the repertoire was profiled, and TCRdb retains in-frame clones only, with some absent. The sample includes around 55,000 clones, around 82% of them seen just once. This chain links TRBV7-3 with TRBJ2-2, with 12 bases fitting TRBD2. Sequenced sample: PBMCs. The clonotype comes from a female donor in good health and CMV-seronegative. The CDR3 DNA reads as TGTGCCAGCAGCTGGGGGACTAGCGGGACCGGGGAGCTGTTTTTT. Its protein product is CASSWGTSGTGELFF.